A single T cell receptor (beta chain) is shown here with its context. The data originate from a study of control samples from healthy donors and cancer patients. The CDR3 totals 18 residues. CDR1 SGHAT and CDR2 FQNNGV come from the germline V gene. The V gene end was trimmed by 4 bases and the J gene end by 1 base; junction bases not matched to a gene: 8. Using immunoSEQ multiplex PCR, the repertoire was profiled, and TCRdb retains in-frame clones only, with some absent. The sample carries about 120,000 clones, more than 80% recorded once. The V gene is TRBV11-2, the J gene TRBJ2-3; 13 nucleotides align to TRBD2. The specimen sequenced was blood. The clonotype comes from a man aged 45 to 65 in good health. The CDR3 bases are TGTGCCAGCAGCTCCCGACTAGCGGGGGGACTCCGCACAGATACGCAGTATTTT. This codes for CASSSRLAGGLRTDTQYF.